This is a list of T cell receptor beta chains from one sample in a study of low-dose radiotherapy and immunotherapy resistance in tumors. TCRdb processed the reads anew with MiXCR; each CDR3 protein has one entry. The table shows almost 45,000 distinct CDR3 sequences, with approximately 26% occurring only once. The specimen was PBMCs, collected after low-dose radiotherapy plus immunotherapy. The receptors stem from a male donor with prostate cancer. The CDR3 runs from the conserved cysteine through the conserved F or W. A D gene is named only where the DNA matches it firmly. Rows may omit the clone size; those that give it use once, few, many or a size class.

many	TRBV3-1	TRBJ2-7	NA	CASSTTRNSYEQYF	TGTGCCAGCAGTACGACACGAAACTCCTACGAGCAGTACTTC
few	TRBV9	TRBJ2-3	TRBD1	CASSIGTGPTDTQYF	TGTGCCAGCAGCATCGGGACAGGGCCAACAGATACGCAGTATTTT
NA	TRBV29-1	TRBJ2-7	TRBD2	CSVESLTSGGSYEQYF	TGCAGCGTTGAATCACTGACTAGCGGGGGGTCCTACGAGCAGTACTTC
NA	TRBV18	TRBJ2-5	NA	CASSPPRSVLGETQYF	TGTGCCAGCTCACCACCGAGGAGCGTTTTAGGAGAGACCCAGTACTTC
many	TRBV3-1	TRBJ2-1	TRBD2	CASSLSGTSGIREQFF	TGTGCCAGCAGCCTATCCGGGACTAGCGGGATTAGAGAGCAGTTCTTC
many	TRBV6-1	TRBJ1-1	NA	CASRRTDMNTEAFF	TGTGCCAGCAGGAGGACAGACATGAACACTGAAGCTTTCTTT
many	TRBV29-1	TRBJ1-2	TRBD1	CGDQRQGAGGYTF	TGCGGAGATCAAAGACAGGGGGCAGGTGGCTACACCTTC
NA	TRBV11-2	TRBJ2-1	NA	CASSPTSAFNEQFF	TGTGCCAGCAGCCCAACGTCGGCATTCAATGAGCAGTTCTTC
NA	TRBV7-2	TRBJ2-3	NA	CASSRSRTQYF	TGTGCCAGCAGCCGGAGCAGGACGCAGTATTTT
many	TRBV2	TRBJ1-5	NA	CASSELGVSNQPQHF	TGTGCCAGCAGTGAATTAGGGGTTAGCAATCAGCCCCAGCATTTT